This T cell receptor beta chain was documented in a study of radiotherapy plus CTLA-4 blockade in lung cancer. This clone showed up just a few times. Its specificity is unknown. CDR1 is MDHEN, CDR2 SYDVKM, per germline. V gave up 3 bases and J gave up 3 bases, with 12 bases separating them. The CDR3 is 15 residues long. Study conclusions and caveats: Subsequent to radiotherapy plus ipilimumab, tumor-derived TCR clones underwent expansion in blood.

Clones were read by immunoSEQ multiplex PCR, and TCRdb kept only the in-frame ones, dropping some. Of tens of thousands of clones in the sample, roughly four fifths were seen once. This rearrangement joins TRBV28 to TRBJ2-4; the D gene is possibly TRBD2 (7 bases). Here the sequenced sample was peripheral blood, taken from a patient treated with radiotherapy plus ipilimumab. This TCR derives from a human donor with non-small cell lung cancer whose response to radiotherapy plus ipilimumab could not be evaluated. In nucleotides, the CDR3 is TGTGCCAGCAGTTTTCGGGGGGCACTCAAAAACATTCAGTACTTC. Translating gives CASSFRGALKNIQYF. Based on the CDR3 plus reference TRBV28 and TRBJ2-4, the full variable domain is DVKVTQSSRYLVKRTGEKVFLECVQDMDHENMFWYRQDPGLGLRLIYFSYDVKMKEKGDIPEGYSVSREKKERFSLILESASTNQTSMYLCASSFRGALKNIQYFGAGTRLSVL.